One and the same sample provided the 23 T cell receptor beta chains below, sequenced in a study of blood T cell repertoires in COVID-19. Sequencing was performed with immunoSEQ multiplex PCR; in TCRdb, only in-frame clones are kept and a portion is missing. The sample holds roughly 120,000 clones, over 60% seen once. What was sequenced was peripheral blood. Every receptor here comes from a man between 70 and 80 years old with acute or convalescent COVID-19.

This clone was observed a few times. V and J are TRBV11-2 and TRBJ2-7; D is perhaps TRBD2 (6 bases). The germline gives CDR1 SGHAT, CDR2 FQNNGV. Trimming took 2 bases from V and 1 from J, leaving 9 bases between them. This CDR3 is 14 amino acids long. The CDR3 is CASSLTGGSYEQYF. As DNA, the CDR3 is TGTGCCAGCAGCTTAACCGGGGGATCCTACGAGCAGTACTTC.

The CDR3 coding sequence is TGTGCCAGCAGCGGACTTAGCTACGAGCAGTACTTC. Protein sequence: CASSGLSYEQYF. This chain uses TRBV9 with TRBJ2-7; D is undetermined. The CDR3 sequence is 12 residues long. Germline V CDR1 and CDR2: SGDLS, YYNGEE. Deletions cut 3 bases from V and 3 bases from J, with 7 bases between. The full variable domain, with the rest looked up from reference TRBV9 and TRBJ2-7, is DSGVTQTPKHLITATGQRVTLRCSPRSGDLSVYWYQQSLDQGLQFLIQYYNGEERAKGNILERFSAQQFPDLHSELNLSSLELGDSALYFCASSGLSYEQYFGPGTRLTVT.

This chain connects TRBV30 to TRBJ2-7, with 10 bases that match TRBD1. The CDR3 loop spans 16 amino acids. Trimming cost V 0 bases and J 0 bases; bases outside gene matches: 5. Germline V gene lookup returns CDR1 GTSNPN and CDR2 SVGIG (reference sequence). This CDR3 reads CAWSVPGQGLSYEQYF. CDR3 bases: TGTGCCTGGAGTGTCCCGGGACAGGGGCTCTCCTACGAGCAGTACTTC.

The chain combines TRBV6-6 with TRBJ2-7; the D gene is possibly TRBD2 (6 bases). CDR1 and CDR2 (germline): MNHNY, SVGAGI (reference sequence). The ends were cut back, 5 bases at V and 2 bases at J, with 22 bases in the middle. This CDR3 region has 17 residues. Written as DNA, the CDR3 is TGTGCCAGCAGTCGGGCCGGGATAGCCCCGGGAGCCTACGAGCAGTACTTC. This encodes CASSRAGIAPGAYEQYF.

In its sample, this clone was seen once. The chain recombines TRBV19 with TRBJ2-2, with 11 bases aligning to TRBD2. V dropped 3 bases and J dropped 4; count of bases not matched to a gene: 7. The CDR3 totals 17 residues. Germline assignment: CDR1 LNHDA and CDR2 SQIVND (reference sequence). CDR3 amino acids: CASSISTSGRSTGELFF. DNA for the CDR3: TGTGCCAGTAGTATCTCAACTAGCGGGAGATCCACCGGGGAGCTGTTTTTT.

The chain recombines TRBV5-1 with TRBJ2-3; weak D call: TRBD2 (6 bases). Trimming left V 0 bases short and J 0 bases short, with 8 bases between. This CDR3 has 15 residues. Germline CDR1 SGHRS, CDR2 YFSETQ. Here the CDR3 reads CASSLAGVSTDTQYF. DNA for the CDR3: TGCGCCAGCAGCTTGGCGGGGGTAAGCACAGATACGCAGTATTTT. Full variable domain (outside the CDR3, taken from reference TRBV5-1 and TRBJ2-3): KAGVTQTPRYLIKTRGQQVTLSCSPISGHRSVSWYQQTPGQGLQFLFEYFSETQRNKGNFPGRFSGRQFSNSRSEMNVSTLELGDSALYLCASSLAGVSTDTQYFGPGTRLTVL.

This sequence joins TRBV5-4 and TRBJ1-3, with TRBD1 matching 9 bases. Unmatched junction bases numbered 4, after V lost 3 bases and J lost 3 bases. Looked up from germline, CDR1 is SGHNT and CDR2 is YYREEE (reference sequence). The CDR3 is 15 amino acids. The DNA for the CDR3 is TGTGCCAGCAGCTCACAGGGGGCGGTTGGAAACACCATATATTTT. Protein: CASSSQGAVGNTIYF.

The chain combines TRBV11-1 with TRBJ2-7, with D possibly TRBD1 on 6 matching bases. Germline CDR1 SGHAT, CDR2 FQDESV (reference sequence). V was clipped by 0 bases and J by 4 bases, with 13 bases between them. CDR3 length: 15 amino acids. Written as DNA, the CDR3 is TGTGCCAGCAGCTTAGCCCCACAGGGTTCGTACGAGCAGTACTTC. Translated, it gives CASSLAPQGSYEQYF.

The chain combines TRBV7-2 with TRBJ1-2; D is unclear. Trimming pared 5 bases from V and 4 bases from J, leaving 14 bases between. Germline CDR1 reads SGHTA; CDR2 reads FQGNSA. The CDR3 runs to 14 residues. CDR3 DNA: TGTGCCAGCAGCCCAGCGGGTTTGGGCTATGGCTACACCTTC. Residues: CASSPAGLGYGYTF.

The V and J genes are TRBV3-1 (or the pseudogene TRBV3-2) and TRBJ2-7; D remains ambiguous. V was shortened by 4 bases and J by 3 bases, with 13 bases between the two germline ends. The CDR3 length is 14 residues. Looked up from germline, CDR1 is LGHDT and CDR2 is YNNKEL (reference sequence). The chain's CDR3 is CASSLRGAVYEQYF. The CDR3 nucleotides read TGTGCCAGCAGCCTAAGAGGTGCGGTCTACGAGCAGTACTTC.

This chain connects TRBV19 to TRBJ1-4, with 7 positions matching TRBD1. Germline V lookup: CDR1 LNHDA, CDR2 SQIVND (reference sequence). This CDR3 region has 15 residues. J gave up 5 bases and V 3 bases, and 6 bases lay outside the gene matches. The CDR3 here is CASSMRGGGNEKLFF. CDR3 sequence (DNA): TGTGCCAGTAGTATGCGAGGGGGCGGCAATGAAAAACTGTTTTTT.

This CDR3 is CASSVQGGETQYF. Written as DNA, the CDR3 is TGTGCCAGCAGCGTACAGGGTGGCGAGACCCAGTACTTC. This sequence joins TRBV7-3 and TRBJ2-5; TRBD1 might be the D (6 bases). The germline V and J ends were trimmed by 5 bases and 5 bases, with 12 bases remaining between them. CDR1 and CDR2 (germline): SGHTA, FQGTGA. CDR3 length: 13 amino acids.

This chain joins TRBV20-1 and TRBJ2-7, with 10 positions matching TRBD1. V trimming: 3 bases; J trimming: 4 bases; junction bases outside the gene matches: 6. CDR1 and CDR2 from the germline V gene are DFQATT and SNEGSKA (reference sequence). This CDR3 spans 14 amino acids. DNA of the CDR3: TGCAGTGCTAGTACGTGGGGACAGGGGTACGAGCAGTACTTC. Encoded protein: CSASTWGQGYEQYF.

The chain recombines TRBV18 with TRBJ2-7; 9 bases are shared with TRBD2. The germline V gene encodes CDR1 KGHSH and CDR2 LQKENI. J gave up 3 bases and V 2 bases, and 5 bases lay outside the gene matches. The CDR3 is made up of 15 amino acids. In nucleotides, the CDR3 is TGTGCCAGCTCACCAGCGGGAGGGCCCCTCTACGAGCAGTACTTC. It specifies CASSPAGGPLYEQYF.

This chain links TRBV11-1 with TRBJ2-7; D possibly corresponds to TRBD1 (6 bases). This CDR3 region has 15 residues. Germline V gives CDR1 SGHAT, CDR2 FQDESV (reference sequence). V was clipped by 6 bases and J by 3 bases, with 18 bases between them. The CDR3 is CASSPRGHLIYEQYF. The CDR3 DNA reads as TGTGCCAGCAGTCCACGGGGACACCTGATCTACGAGCAGTACTTC.

The rearrangement uses TRBV13 and TRBJ2-6; D gene ambiguous. The length of the CDR3 is 13 residues. Trimming pared 4 bases from V and 6 bases from J, leaving 7 bases between. The germline CDR1 and CDR2 sequences are PRHDT and FYEKMQ (reference sequence). CDR3 in DNA: TGTGCCAGCAGCTCCCTCCCGGCCAACGTCCTGACTTTC. Its protein product is CASSSLPANVLTF. Variable domain in full (rest from reference TRBV13 and TRBJ2-6): AAGVIQSPRHLIKEKRETATLKCYPIPRHDTVYWYQQGPGQDPQFLISFYEKMQSDKGSIPDRFSAQQFSDYHSELNMSSLELGDSALYFCASSSLPANVLTFGAGSRLTVL.

This CDR3 reads CASSLFLTGATYEQYF. The DNA of the CDR3 is TGTGCCAGCAGCTTATTTCTCACAGGCGCTACCTACGAGCAGTACTTC. V gene TRBV11-2 combines with J gene TRBJ2-7, with D perhaps matching TRBD1 (5 bases). The CDR3 length is 16 residues. V shed 2 bases and J shed 2 bases, with 16 bases lying between them. Germline V gives CDR1 SGHAT, CDR2 FQNNGV.

The V gene is TRBV15, the J gene TRBJ2-2; 9 positions match TRBD2. Germline V gene sequence: CDR1 LNHNV, CDR2 YYDKDF (reference sequence). V lost 1 base and J lost 4; bases outside the gene matches: 4. The CDR3 covers 16 residues. CDR3 loop: CATSRGAGGGTGELFF. The CDR3 nucleotides read TGTGCCACCAGCAGAGGGGCGGGAGGGGGCACCGGGGAGCTGTTTTTT.

This chain joins TRBV15 and TRBJ2-7; no firm D call. This CDR3 comprises 14 residues. V dropped 0 bases and J dropped 4 bases, with 10 bases sitting between them. Germline CDR1 reads LNHNV; CDR2 reads YYDKDF (reference sequence). The CDR3 DNA is TGTGCCACCAGCAGAGATGCGACAACATACGAGCAGTACTTC. This codes for CATSRDATTYEQYF.

The V call is TRBV7-2, the J call TRBJ2-3; perhaps TRBD1 as D (6 bases). This CDR3 spans 16 amino acids. V lost 2 bases to trimming and J lost 1 base, with 13 bases between them. CDR1 and CDR2 from the germline V gene are SGHTA and FQGNSA. The CDR3 DNA is TGTGCCAGCAGCTTAAATCGAGGGGGACGCACAGATACGCAGTATTTT. Its protein is CASSLNRGGRTDTQYF.

V and J are TRBV5-1 and TRBJ1-3; D gene ambiguous. This CDR3 spans 14 amino acids. CDR1 is SGHRS, CDR2 YFSETQ, per germline. V was shortened by 0 bases and J by 4 bases, with 8 bases between the two germline ends. The CDR3 DNA follows: TGCGCCAGCAGCTTGGTGGGGAGGGGAAACACCATATATTTT. Translation: CASSLVGRGNTIYF.

This chain connects TRBV30 to TRBJ1-1; D perhaps matches TRBD1 (5 bases). Germline V lookup: CDR1 GTSNPN, CDR2 SVGIG (reference sequence). This CDR3 region has 13 residues. V was cut by 1 base and J by 6 bases, with 12 bases left in between. The CDR3 DNA follows: TGTGCCTGGAGTGGCCAGGGCGAGGCTGAAGCTTTCTTT. Protein: CAWSGQGEAEAFF.

This chain links TRBV25-1 with TRBJ2-1; 7 nucleotides match TRBD1. The V and J ends lost 6 bases and 4 bases, in that order; junction bases with no gene match: 3. The CDR3 runs to 13 residues. Germline CDR1 is MGHDK and CDR2 is SYGVNS. DNA for the CDR3: TGTGCCAGCAGGAGGGGGCGGTACAATGAGCAGTTCTTC. Protein product: CASRRGRYNEQFF. The complete variable domain, with remaining parts taken from reference TRBV25-1 and TRBJ2-1, reads EADIYQTPRYLVIGTGKKITLECSQTMGHDKMYWYQQDPGMELHLIHYSYGVNSTEKGDLSSESTVSRIRTEHFPLTLESARPSHTSQYLCASRRGRYNEQFFGPGTRLTVL.